This T cell receptor (beta chain) was profiled in a study of siplizumab effects on memory and regulatory T cells. Overall study findings and caveats: Mappable CD4+ clones that were alloreactive averaged about 69% Treg-derived with siplizumab versus roughly 25% in controls. Proliferating CD4+ or CD8+ clones, roughly 75-95% of them, lacked an assignable naive or memory phenotype.

CDR1 MNHEY and CDR2 SMNVEV come from the germline V gene (reference sequence). V was clipped by 0 bases and J by 0 bases, with 6 bases between them. The CDR3 length is 15 residues. Per sample, about 10^5 TCR templates underwent assay. TCRdb's copy holds only in-frame clones and misses some; the assay was immunoSEQ multiplex PCR. The repertoire has some 63,000 clones, 90% to 98% of them found once; the top ten carry around 0.093%. For this clone: The target antigen is unknown.

This sequence originates from a human donor in good health. The sample taken for sequencing was naive CD8+ T cells sorted from blood. This sequence joins TRBV27 and TRBJ2-1; D perhaps matches TRBD1 (6 bases). Here the CDR3 reads CASSLSQGSYNEQFF. The DNA for the CDR3 is TGTGCCAGCAGTTTATCACAGGGCTCCTACAATGAGCAGTTCTTC.